These 10 T cell receptor beta chains were sequenced from one sample in a study of blood T cell repertoires in COVID-19. Profiling relied on immunoSEQ multiplex PCR, and the TCRdb table lists in-frame clones only, not all of them. The data hold about 370,000 clones, with 75% to 90% observed a single time. The specimen sequenced was PBMCs or T cells enriched from blood (not recorded which). These receptors all come from a man younger than 35 who had recovered from COVID-19.

The chain combines TRBV6-5 with TRBJ1-3; 8 bases are shared with TRBD1. Trimming cost V 8 bases and J 6 bases; bases outside gene matches: 3. This CDR3 is built from 12 residues. Germline V gene lookup returns CDR1 MNHEY and CDR2 SVGAGI. This CDR3 reads CASLDRENTIYF. CDR3 in DNA: TGTGCCAGCCTGGACAGGGAAAACACCATATATTTT.

The chain joins TRBV27 to TRBJ2-7; TRBD1 is a possible D gene (6 bases). The CDR3 extends over 15 amino acids. Germline V gene lookup returns CDR1 MNHEY and CDR2 SMNVEV (reference sequence). Trimming removed 6 bases at V and 5 bases at J, with 20 bases between. CDR3 sequence: CASSLQGTLFHEQYF. CDR3 DNA sequence: TGTGCCAGCAGCTTACAGGGTACCCTTTTCCACGAGCAGTACTTC.

The chain is built from TRBV6-5 and TRBJ2-7; 9 bases are a match to TRBD2. This CDR3 is built from 16 residues. J lost 0 bases, V lost 2 bases, and 5 bases had no gene match. Germline assignment: CDR1 MNHEY and CDR2 SVGAGI. The CDR3 loop is CASSYDASGTSYEQYF. The CDR3 DNA is TGTGCCAGCAGTTACGACGCTAGCGGGACCTCCTACGAGCAGTACTTC.

The rearrangement links TRBV15 to TRBJ2-2; 11 bases agree with TRBD1. V lost 9 bases to trimming and J lost 7 bases; unmatched junction nucleotides: 7. The CDR3 is 14 residues long. CDR1 is LNHNV and CDR2 is YYDKDF in the germline V gene (reference sequence). CDR3 DNA sequence: TGTGCCACTTCCCCGGGACAGGGGGTCGGGGAGCTGTTTTTT. Protein: CATSPGQGVGELFF.

This chain joins TRBV7-9 and TRBJ2-3, with 7 bases that match TRBD1. Germline V gene lookup returns CDR1 SEHNR and CDR2 FQNEAQ (reference sequence). The CDR3 is 15 residues long. Trimming took 3 bases from V and 6 from J; bases not matched to a gene: 9. CDR3: CASSLGRGGPDTQYF. The CDR3 DNA reads TGTGCCAGCAGCTTGGGCAGAGGGGGCCCGGATACGCAGTATTTT.

This chain connects TRBV5-4 to TRBJ2-3, with 10 bases matching TRBD2. Germline V CDR1 and CDR2: SGHNT, YYREEE (reference sequence). J was trimmed by 5 bases and V by 1 base; bases with no gene match: 7. The CDR3 is 16 amino acids. The CDR3 region has the DNA TGTGCCAGCAGCTTGCCTAGCGGGAGCAATCGAGATACGCAGTATTTT. Amino acids: CASSLPSGSNRDTQYF.

The chain links TRBV7-9 to TRBJ2-7, with D possibly TRBD1 on 5 matching bases. The V gene's germline CDR1 is SEHNR and CDR2 FQNEAQ (reference sequence). V shed 6 bases and J shed 3 bases, with 27 bases lying between them. This CDR3 has 18 residues. CDR3 nucleotide sequence: TGTGCCAGCAGTGGCGCCCCAGGGATTAGTAAAACCGACTACGAGCAGTACTTC. It specifies CASSGAPGISKTDYEQYF.

The J gene is TRBJ1-1, the V gene TRBV6-5, with D maybe TRBD1 (5 bases). Germline assignment: CDR1 MNHEY and CDR2 SVGAGI. V was cut by 10 bases and J by 1 base, with 13 bases left in between. The CDR3 has 13 amino acids. CDR3 amino acids: CATQGRANTEAFF. The CDR3 coding sequence is TGTGCCACCCAAGGCAGGGCGAACACTGAAGCTTTCTTT.

This clone was seen once. This rearrangement joins TRBV29-1 to TRBJ2-7; 8 bases match TRBD1. The CDR3 loop spans 13 amino acids. V shed 6 bases, J shed 6 bases, and the junction held 10 bases outside the gene matches. Looked up from germline, CDR1 is SQVTM and CDR2 is ANQGSEA. CDR3 loop: CSVGGTGSSEQYF. Written as DNA, the CDR3 is TGCAGCGTCGGCGGGACAGGATCATCCGAGCAGTACTTC.

The chain joins TRBV10-3 to TRBJ1-3, with D perhaps matching TRBD1 (5 bases). The V end lost 2 bases, the J end lost 4 bases, and 12 bases lay between the germline ends. This CDR3 has 15 residues. Germline loops: CDR1 ENHRY, CDR2 SYGVKD. The CDR3 here is CAISEGRQFGNTIYF. The CDR3 nucleotides are TGTGCCATCAGTGAGGGCAGACAGTTCGGAAACACCATATATTTT.